What follows describes a single T cell receptor (beta chain). Antigen unknown. V was pared by 4 bases and J by 0 bases, with 13 bases between. This CDR3 comprises 15 residues. The germline V gene encodes CDR1 SGHNT and CDR2 YYREEE (reference sequence). The record originates from a study of cytomegalovirus exposure and HLA in healthy donors. Study observations and caveats: A later look showed TCR association rates differing by HLA locus, highest for DRB1 and lowest for HLA-C. TCR sequences were mostly rare, though some public TCRs occurred in many donors. In a later analysis, TCR beta V- and J-gene trimming was associated with a missense DCLRE1C variant. A reported reduction in N-insertions relative to the approximately 670-donor mean was seen in an Asian-associated ancestry cluster in a later analysis.

Primers included in the PCR were 60 Vbeta and 13 Jbeta primers. Data came from immunoSEQ multiplex PCR; TCRdb stores just in-frame clones and leaves some out. Of around 90,000 clones listed, 65% are singletons. This sequence joins TRBV5-4 and TRBJ1-1; possibly TRBD1 for D (5 bases). The TCR originated in a boy younger than 18 in good health and CMV-seropositive. The sequencing sample was made of PBMCs. CDR3 in DNA: TGTGCCAGCAGCCCGAGTCAGGGTATGAACACTGAAGCTTTCTTT. Residues: CASSPSQGMNTEAFF.